The 6 T cell receptor beta chains listed next were all sequenced from one sample in a study of blood T cell repertoires in COVID-19. Clones were sequenced by immunoSEQ multiplex PCR, and TCRdb holds only the in-frame ones, with some missing. The sample includes more than 150,000 clones, approximately 87% of them seen just once. The source material was peripheral blood. All receptors come from a woman between 18 and 29 years old who had recovered from COVID-19.

The CDR3 nucleotides read TGTGCCAGCAGCGTAGATGTCAGGGGGACTGGCTACACCTTC. It translates to CASSVDVRGTGYTF. This chain links TRBV9 with TRBJ1-2, with TRBD1 matching over 7 bases. Unmatched junction bases numbered 6, after V lost 0 bases and J lost 7 bases. The CDR3 totals 14 residues. From germline, CDR1 is SGDLS and CDR2 YYNGEE.

This chain links TRBV6-6 with TRBJ1-5; tentatively, D is TRBD1 (6 bases). CDR1 is MNHNY, CDR2 SVGAGI, per germline (reference sequence). CDR3 length: 17 amino acids. V shed 5 bases and J shed 5 bases, with 22 bases lying between them. The CDR3 is CASSPYRGDTFDQPQHF. DNA for the CDR3: TGTGCCAGCAGTCCCTACCGGGGGGACACTTTCGATCAGCCCCAGCATTTT.

In DNA form, the CDR3 reads TGTGCCAGCAAGTTCGGGGGGTTGGATGGCTACACCTTC. This codes for CASKFGGLDGYTF. The chain couples TRBV2 to TRBJ1-2, with D maybe TRBD1 (5 bases). The CDR3 sequence is 13 residues long. V was shortened by 7 bases and J by 6 bases, with 15 bases between the two germline ends. Per the germline V gene, CDR1 is SNHLY and CDR2 is FYNNEI.

The chain joins TRBV19 to TRBJ1-2, with D uncertain. Trimming removed 7 bases at V and 0 bases at J, with 9 bases between. The CDR3 spans 13 residues. CDR1 LNHDA and CDR2 SQIVND come from the germline V gene (reference sequence). In DNA, the CDR3 is TGTGCCAGTATTGGAGGGCCTAACTATGGCTACACCTTC. It is translated as CASIGGPNYGYTF.

Only a few counts were recorded for this clone. The chain has TRBV6-2 or TRBV6-3 and TRBJ1-6; 11 nucleotides agree with TRBD1. CDR1 and CDR2 (germline): MNHEY, SVGEGT. The CDR3 runs 14 residues. Trimming took 2 bases from V and 9 from J; bases not matched to a gene: 0. As DNA, the CDR3 is TGTGCCAGCAGTTACGGACAGGGGGCTTCACCCCTCCACTTT. It is translated as CASSYGQGASPLHF.

The genes are TRBV3-1 (or the pseudogene TRBV3-2) and TRBJ1-6, with 8 bases lining up with TRBD1. The CDR3 extends over 15 amino acids. CDR1 is LGHDT and CDR2 is YNNKEL in the germline V gene (reference sequence). With 1 base clipped from V and 10 bases from J, the junction kept 6 bases outside the gene matches. CDR3 nucleotides: TGTGCCAGCAGCCAAGGCGACAGGGGAGGATCACCCCTCCACTTT. The encoded protein is CASSQGDRGGSPLHF.